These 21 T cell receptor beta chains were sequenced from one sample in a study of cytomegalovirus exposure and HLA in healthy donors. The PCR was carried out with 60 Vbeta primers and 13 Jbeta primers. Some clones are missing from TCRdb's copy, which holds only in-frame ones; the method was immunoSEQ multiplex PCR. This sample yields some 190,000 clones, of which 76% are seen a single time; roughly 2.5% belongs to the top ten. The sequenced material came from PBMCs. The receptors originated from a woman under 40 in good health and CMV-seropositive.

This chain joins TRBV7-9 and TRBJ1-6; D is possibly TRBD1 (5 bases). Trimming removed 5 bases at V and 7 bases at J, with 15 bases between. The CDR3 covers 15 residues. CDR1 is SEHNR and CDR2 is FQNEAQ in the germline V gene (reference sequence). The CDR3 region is CASSPGVPGNSPLHF. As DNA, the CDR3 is TGTGCCAGCAGCCCCGGAGTTCCAGGGAATTCACCCCTCCACTTT. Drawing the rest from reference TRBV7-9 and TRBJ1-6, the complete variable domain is DTGVSQNPRHKITKRGQNVTFRCDPISEHNRLYWYRQTLGQGPEFLTYFQNEAQLEKSRLLSDRFSAERPKGSFSTLEIQRTEQGDSAMYLCASSPGVPGNSPLHFGNGTRLTVT.

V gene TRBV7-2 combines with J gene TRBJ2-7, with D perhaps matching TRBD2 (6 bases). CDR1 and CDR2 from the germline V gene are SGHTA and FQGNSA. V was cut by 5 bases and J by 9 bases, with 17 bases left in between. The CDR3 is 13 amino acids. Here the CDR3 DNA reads TGTGCCAGCAGCCCGACGCTGGAGCGGGCGCAGTACTTC. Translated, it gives CASSPTLERAQYF.

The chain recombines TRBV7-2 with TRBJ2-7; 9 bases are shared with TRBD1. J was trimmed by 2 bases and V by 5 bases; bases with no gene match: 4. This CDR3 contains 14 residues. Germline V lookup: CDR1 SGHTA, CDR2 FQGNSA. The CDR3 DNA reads TGTGCCAGCAGCAGAACAGGGGGCCCCTACGAGCAGTACTTC. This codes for CASSRTGGPYEQYF.

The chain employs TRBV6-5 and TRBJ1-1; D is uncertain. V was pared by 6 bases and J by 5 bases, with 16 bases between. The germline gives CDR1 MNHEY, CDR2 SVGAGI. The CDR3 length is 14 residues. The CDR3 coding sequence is TGTGCCAGCAGAGACACTCCCTCGGGAACTGAAGCTTTCTTT. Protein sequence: CASRDTPSGTEAFF.

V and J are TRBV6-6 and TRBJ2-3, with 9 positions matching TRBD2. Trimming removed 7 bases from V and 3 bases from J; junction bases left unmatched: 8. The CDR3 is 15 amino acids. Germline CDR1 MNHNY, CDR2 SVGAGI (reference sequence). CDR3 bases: TGTGCCAGCACGGTGGCGGGGGGGCGTACAGATACGCAGTATTTT. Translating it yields CASTVAGGRTDTQYF.

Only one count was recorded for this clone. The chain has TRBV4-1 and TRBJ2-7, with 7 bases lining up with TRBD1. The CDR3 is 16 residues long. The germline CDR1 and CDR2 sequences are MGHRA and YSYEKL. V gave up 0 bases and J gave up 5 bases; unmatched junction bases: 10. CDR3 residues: CASSQDSQGVVDEQYF. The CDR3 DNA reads TGCGCCAGCAGCCAAGACTCTCAGGGGGTCGTCGACGAGCAGTACTTC.

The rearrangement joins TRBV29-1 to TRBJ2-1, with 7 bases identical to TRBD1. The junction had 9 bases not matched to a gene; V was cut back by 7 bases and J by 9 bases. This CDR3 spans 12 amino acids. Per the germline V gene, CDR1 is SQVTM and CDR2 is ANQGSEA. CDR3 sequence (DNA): TGCAGCGGGTACACAGGGGATGGTGAGCAGTTCTTC. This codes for CSGYTGDGEQFF.

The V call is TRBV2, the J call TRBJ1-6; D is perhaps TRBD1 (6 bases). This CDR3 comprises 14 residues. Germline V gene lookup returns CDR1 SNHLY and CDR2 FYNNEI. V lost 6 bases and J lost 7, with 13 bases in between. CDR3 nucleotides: TGTGCCAGCAGGCAGGGGAACGAAAATTCACCCCTCCACTTT. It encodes CASRQGNENSPLHF.

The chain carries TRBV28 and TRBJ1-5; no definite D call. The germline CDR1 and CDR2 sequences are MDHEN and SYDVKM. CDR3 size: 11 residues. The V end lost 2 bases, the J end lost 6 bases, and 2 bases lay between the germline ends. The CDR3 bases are TGTGCCAGCAGTTTACGTCAGCCCCAGCATTTT. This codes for CASSLRQPQHF. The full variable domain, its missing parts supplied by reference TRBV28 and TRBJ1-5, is DVKVTQSSRYLVKRTGEKVFLECVQDMDHENMFWYRQDPGLGLRLIYFSYDVKMKEKGDIPEGYSVSREKKERFSLILESASTNQTSMYLCASSLRQPQHFGDGTRLSIL.

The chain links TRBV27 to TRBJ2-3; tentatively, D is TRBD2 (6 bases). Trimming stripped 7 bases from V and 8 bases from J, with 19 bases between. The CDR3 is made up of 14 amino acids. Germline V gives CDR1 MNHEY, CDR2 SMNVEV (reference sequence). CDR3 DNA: TGTGCCAGCACGGAGGGGTCGGGTCGGGGTACGCAGTATTTT. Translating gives CASTEGSGRGTQYF.

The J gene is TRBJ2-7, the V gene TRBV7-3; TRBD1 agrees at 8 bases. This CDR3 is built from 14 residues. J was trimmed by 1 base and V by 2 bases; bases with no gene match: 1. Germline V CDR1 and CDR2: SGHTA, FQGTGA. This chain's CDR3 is CASSLRQGSYEQYF. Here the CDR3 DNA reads TGTGCCAGCAGCTTACGACAGGGGTCCTACGAGCAGTACTTC.

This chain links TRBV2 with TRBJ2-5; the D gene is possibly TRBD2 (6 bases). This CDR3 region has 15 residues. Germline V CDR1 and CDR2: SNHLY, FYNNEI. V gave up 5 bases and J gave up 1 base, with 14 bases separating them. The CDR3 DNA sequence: TGTGCCAGCAGTCCCGGTGGACTACCCCAAGAGACCCAGTACTTC. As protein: CASSPGGLPQETQYF.

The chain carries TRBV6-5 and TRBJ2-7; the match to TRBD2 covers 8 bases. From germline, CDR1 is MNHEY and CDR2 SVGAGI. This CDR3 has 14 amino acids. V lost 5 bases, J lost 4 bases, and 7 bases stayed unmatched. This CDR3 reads CASSPGRGVYEQYF. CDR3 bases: TGTGCCAGCAGTCCTGGGCGGGGGGTATACGAGCAGTACTTC.

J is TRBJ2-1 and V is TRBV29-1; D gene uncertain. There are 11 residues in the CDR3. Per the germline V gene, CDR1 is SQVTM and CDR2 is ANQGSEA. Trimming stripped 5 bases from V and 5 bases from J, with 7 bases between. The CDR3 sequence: CSVWANNEQFF. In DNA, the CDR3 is TGCAGCGTTTGGGCTAACAATGAGCAGTTCTTC.

The CDR3 loop reads CASSLNRQGHEQYF. CDR3 nucleotides: TGTGCCAGCAGCTTAAATCGACAGGGTCACGAGCAGTACTTC. The V gene is TRBV11-2, the J gene TRBJ2-7; TRBD1 matches at 7 bases. With V trimmed by 2 bases and J by 5 bases, 6 bases remained unmatched. CDR3 length equals 14 residues. CDR1 is SGHAT and CDR2 is FQNNGV in the germline V gene.

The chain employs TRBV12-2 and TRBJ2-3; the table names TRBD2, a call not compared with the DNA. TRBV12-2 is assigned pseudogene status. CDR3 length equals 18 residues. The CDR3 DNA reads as TGTGCAAGTCGCTTAAGCGACACCGGGGGGGCGAGCACAGATACGCAGTATTTT. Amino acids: CASRLSDTGGASTDTQYF.

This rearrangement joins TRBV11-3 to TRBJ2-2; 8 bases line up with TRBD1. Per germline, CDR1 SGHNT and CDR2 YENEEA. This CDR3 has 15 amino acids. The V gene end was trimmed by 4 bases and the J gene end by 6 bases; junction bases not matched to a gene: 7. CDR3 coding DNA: TGTGCCAGCAGCTACGTGGCAGGGGGCGCCGGGGAGCTGTTTTTT. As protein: CASSYVAGGAGELFF.

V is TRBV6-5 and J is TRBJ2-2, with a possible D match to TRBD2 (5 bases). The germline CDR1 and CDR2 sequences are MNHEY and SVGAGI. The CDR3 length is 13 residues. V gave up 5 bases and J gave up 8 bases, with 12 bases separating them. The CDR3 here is CASSKTLGGELFF. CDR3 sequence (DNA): TGTGCCAGCAGTAAAACACTAGGAGGGGAGCTGTTTTTT.

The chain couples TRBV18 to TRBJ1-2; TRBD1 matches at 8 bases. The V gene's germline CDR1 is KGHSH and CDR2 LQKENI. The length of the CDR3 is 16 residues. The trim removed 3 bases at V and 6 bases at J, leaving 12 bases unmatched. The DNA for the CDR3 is TGTGCCAGCTCACCCACCCTGCTGGCAGGGGGCGATGGCTACACCTTC. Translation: CASSPTLLAGGDGYTF.

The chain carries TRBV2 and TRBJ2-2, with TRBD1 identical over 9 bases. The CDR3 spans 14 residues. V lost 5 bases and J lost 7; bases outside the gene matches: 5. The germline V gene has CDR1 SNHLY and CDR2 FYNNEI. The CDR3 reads CASSYGTGYGELFF. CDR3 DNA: TGTGCCAGCAGTTACGGGACAGGGTACGGGGAGCTGTTTTTT.

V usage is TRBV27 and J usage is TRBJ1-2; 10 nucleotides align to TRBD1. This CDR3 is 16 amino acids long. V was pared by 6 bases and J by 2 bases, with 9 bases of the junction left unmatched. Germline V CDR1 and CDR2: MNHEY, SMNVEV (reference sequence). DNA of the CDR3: TGTGCCAGCAGCCGACGGCCGGGACAGGGGAACTATGGCTACACCTTC. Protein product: CASSRRPGQGNYGYTF.